A single sample is the source of the 24 T cell receptor beta chains below, sequenced in a study of blood T cells in healthy people across ages. Together with a sample-barcoded 5' primer, a J-beta primer mix was included in a second PCR lasting roughly 6 to 12 cycles. TCRdb called the 5' RACE reads again in MiXCR, with one record for every CDR3 protein. The data show over 750,000 distinct CDR3 sequences, around 25% seen once. These data were also filed under a second study, of T cells of mothers and their children.

The sample consisted of blood. These receptors all stem from a boy younger than 18 in good health.

In this sample, this clonotype turned up a few times. The chain has TRBV7-9 and TRBJ1-2; D is unresolved. Germline-derived CDR1 and CDR2 are SEHNR and FQNEAQ (reference sequence). Trimming removed 2 bases at V and 6 bases at J, with 10 bases between. The CDR3 length is 13 residues. The CDR3 spells CASSLFVEDGYTF. CDR3 coding DNA: TGTGCCAGCAGCTTATTTGTGGAGGATGGCTACACCTTC.

V usage is TRBV29-1 and J usage is TRBJ2-7; the D is unclear. The CDR3 length is 13 residues. V shed 5 bases and J shed 4 bases, with 15 bases lying between them. In germline, CDR1 is SQVTM, CDR2 ANQGSEA. CDR3 in DNA: TGCAGCGTTATACGGACCGACGGGTACGAGCAGTACTTC. It codes for CSVIRTDGYEQYF.

A few counts support this clonotype. The chain recombines TRBV5-6 with TRBJ1-4, with no clear D. The ends were cut back, 1 base at V and 6 bases at J, with 16 bases in the middle. Germline CDR1 SGHDT, CDR2 YYEEEE. CDR3 length equals 16 residues. CDR3 loop: CASSLWGRTGDEKLFF. CDR3 nucleotides: TGTGCCAGCAGCTTGTGGGGAAGGACCGGGGATGAAAAACTGTTTTTT.

This chain connects TRBV7-3 to TRBJ2-3; D ambiguous. V lost 2 bases to trimming and J lost 0 bases, with 6 bases between them. The CDR3 covers 14 residues. Germline CDR1 SGHTA, CDR2 FQGTGA. CDR3 sequence (DNA): TGTGCCAGCAGCTTAGGTTTTAGCACAGATACGCAGTATTTT. Its translation: CASSLGFSTDTQYF.

This sequence joins TRBV24-1 and TRBJ2-1, with D unclear. Per germline, CDR1 KGHDR and CDR2 SFDVKD. The CDR3 has 12 residues. V lost 2 bases and J 9 bases, leaving 7 bases between the germline ends. The CDR3: CATSDSLSEQFF. Written as DNA, the CDR3 is TGTGCCACCAGTGATTCACTCAGTGAGCAGTTCTTC.

This clonotype showed up just a few times. V and J are TRBV7-9 and TRBJ2-5; perhaps TRBD1 as D (5 bases). The DNA end is a closer match to TRBJ2-7, so the J assignment may be wrong. The germline CDR1 and CDR2 sequences are SEHNR and FQNEAQ (reference sequence). This CDR3 has 12 amino acids. CDR3 amino acids: CASSPGRAEQYF. DNA for the CDR3: TGTGCCAGCAGCCCGGGCAGGGCCGAGCAGTACTTC.

The chain recombines TRBV6-5 with TRBJ1-1; no clear D. The germline V gene encodes CDR1 MNHEY and CDR2 SVGAGI. Between the trimmed V and J ends, which lost 8 bases and 3 bases, there was a span of 10 bases. The CDR3 extends over 12 amino acids. CDR3 nucleotides: TGTGCCAGCTTTTCCGAATACACTGAAGCTTTCTTT. Translation: CASFSEYTEAFF.

This clonotype was counted only a few times. V gene TRBV5-6 combines with J gene TRBJ2-2, with D tentatively TRBD1 or TRBD2 (5 bases each). The germline CDR1 and CDR2 sequences are SGHDT and YYEEEE. Deletions cut 4 bases from V and 4 bases from J, with 11 bases between. This CDR3 spans 14 amino acids. This chain's CDR3 is CASSRGGGTGELFF. The CDR3 coding sequence is TGTGCCAGCAGCCGGGGTGGGGGCACCGGGGAGCTGTTTTTT.

Turning to this clonotype: A junction end diverges from the germline sequence, so it may reflect a read error. V gene TRBV5-1 combines with J gene TRBJ1-5; D uncertain. The CDR3 runs 16 residues. Germline V gene data show CDR1 as SGHRS and CDR2 as YFSETQ. As DNA, the CDR3 is TGCGCCAGCTGCTTGGCGGGCAGTTACAGCAATCAGCCCCAGCATTTT. It codes for CASCLAGSYSNQPQHF.

This clonotype has a handful of counts. This chain joins TRBV7-8 and TRBJ2-7; 10 nucleotides align to TRBD2. The V segment lost 4 bases and the J segment 5 bases; nucleotides outside the gene matches: 8. The CDR3 extends over 15 amino acids. The germline V gene encodes CDR1 SGHVS and CDR2 FQNEAQ. The CDR3: CASSWAMGLANEQYF. The CDR3 region has the DNA TGTGCCAGCAGCTGGGCAATGGGACTAGCGAACGAGCAGTACTTC.

This clonotype has only a few counts. V is TRBV4-1 and J is TRBJ2-5; D is unclear. The CDR3 has 14 residues. Looked up from germline, CDR1 is MGHRA and CDR2 is YSYEKL. V lost 0 bases to trimming and J lost 1 base, with 6 bases between them. CDR3 in amino acids: CASSQEASQETQYF. Here the CDR3 DNA reads TGCGCCAGCAGCCAAGAGGCTAGCCAAGAGACCCAGTACTTC.

The V call is TRBV7-2, the J call TRBJ1-6; D call uncertain. The length of the CDR3 is 15 residues. V lost 9 bases, J lost 0 bases, and 12 bases lay in between. Germline V gene lookup returns CDR1 SGHTA and CDR2 FQGNSA. In nucleotides, the CDR3 is TGTGCCAGTAGCAGAAAAAGCTCCTATAATTCACCCCTCCACTTT. Translating it yields CASSRKSSYNSPLHF.

V usage is TRBV7-9 and J usage is TRBJ2-6, with D perhaps TRBD1 (6 bases). CDR3 length: 16 amino acids. V lost 4 bases and J 4 bases, leaving 14 bases between the germline ends. Germline CDR1 reads SEHNR; CDR2 reads FQNEAQ (reference sequence). The CDR3 spells CASSSSRGSGANVLTF. In nucleotides, the CDR3 is TGTGCCAGCAGCTCATCAAGGGGGTCCGGGGCCAACGTCCTGACTTTC.

This clonotype was found a few times. V gene TRBV7-3 combines with J gene TRBJ2-1; 7 nucleotides match TRBD1. V shed 2 bases, J shed 4 bases, and the junction held 8 bases outside the gene matches. The CDR3 is made up of 16 amino acids. The germline gives CDR1 SGHTA, CDR2 FQGTGA. Here the CDR3 reads CASSLPTGELYNEQFF. CDR3 DNA sequence: TGTGCCAGCAGCTTACCCACAGGGGAGTTATACAATGAGCAGTTCTTC. The full variable domain, rest sourced from reference TRBV7-3 and TRBJ2-1, is GAGVSQTPSNKVTEKGKYVELRCDPISGHTALYWYRQSLGQGPEFLIYFQGTGAADDSGLPNDRFFAVRPEGSVSTLKIQRTERGDSAVYLCASSLPTGELYNEQFFGPGTRLTVL.

This clonotype was detected a few times. The chain is built from TRBV7-9 and TRBJ2-5; D is possibly TRBD2 (6 bases). The last part of the DNA fits TRBJ2-1 better; the J call may be wrong. CDR1 SEHNR and CDR2 FQNEAQ come from the germline V gene (reference sequence). CDR3 size: 18 residues. The CDR3 spells CASSLEAGILIQVDEQFF. The CDR3 nucleotides read TGTGCCAGCAGCTTGGAAGCGGGTATATTAATACAGGTGGATGAGCAGTTCTTC.

The chain recombines TRBV4-3 with TRBJ2-7; no reliable D call. The CDR3 totals 14 residues. The germline V gene has CDR1 LGHNA and CDR2 YSLEER. The V end lost 0 bases, the J end lost 3 bases, and 9 bases lay between the germline ends. CDR3 amino acids: CASSQDPEFYEQYF. The CDR3 DNA reads TGCGCCAGCAGCCAAGATCCGGAGTTCTACGAGCAGTACTTC.

CDR3 region: CSSAGDSRDTQYF. The CDR3 bases are TGCAGCTCCGCGGGGGACAGTAGAGATACGCAGTATTTT. The chain couples TRBV29-1 to TRBJ2-3; either TRBD1 or TRBD2 may supply D (7 bases each). The germline gives CDR1 SQVTM, CDR2 ANQGSEA. The CDR3 runs 13 residues. The V and J ends lost 8 bases and 5 bases respectively, with 17 bases between them.

This clonotype showed up just once. The rearrangement joins TRBV20-1 to TRBJ2-5; 8 bases agree with TRBD1. V shed 5 bases, J shed 5 bases, and the junction held 7 bases outside the gene matches. The CDR3 extends over 13 amino acids. The germline gives CDR1 DFQATT, CDR2 SNEGSKA (reference sequence). The CDR3 reads CSAPDRGRETQYF. In DNA form, the CDR3 reads TGCAGTGCTCCAGACAGGGGTCGGGAGACCCAGTACTTC.

The chain carries TRBV7-2 and TRBJ1-2, with D tentatively TRBD1 (6 bases). The CDR3 is made up of 12 amino acids. Deletions cut 5 bases from V and 7 bases from J, with 11 bases between. Germline CDR1 is SGHTA and CDR2 is FQGNSA. CDR3 nucleotide sequence: TGTGCCAGCAGCGGGGGCCAAGGTGGCTACACCTTC. Translation gives CASSGGQGGYTF.

This chain links TRBV15 with TRBJ1-3; TRBD1 is a possible D gene (5 bases). Germline CDR1 is LNHNV and CDR2 is YYDKDF (reference sequence). Trimming left V 5 bases short and J 0 bases short, with 11 bases between. The CDR3 runs to 15 residues. The DNA for the CDR3 is TGTGCCACCAGCCCCGGGGCAAGCTCTGGAAACACCATATATTTT. It translates to CATSPGASSGNTIYF.

The chain combines TRBV6-5 with TRBJ2-4; 9 positions agree with TRBD1. This CDR3 region has 15 residues. CDR1 is MNHEY and CDR2 is SVGAGI in the germline V gene. Trimming removed 6 bases from V and 7 bases from J; junction bases left unmatched: 10. The chain's CDR3 is CASRPDPQGANIQYF. The CDR3 nucleotides read TGTGCCAGCAGACCGGACCCACAGGGGGCTAACATTCAGTACTTC.

The J gene is TRBJ2-5, the V gene TRBV20-1, with TRBD2 matching over 7 bases. CDR3 length: 12 residues. Trimming took 3 bases from V and 7 from J; bases not matched to a gene: 5. Per the germline V gene, CDR1 is DFQATT and CDR2 is SNEGSKA (reference sequence). Written as DNA, the CDR3 is TGCAGTGCTAGTACTAGCGACGGGACCCAGTACTTC. Its translation: CSASTSDGTQYF.

The chain carries TRBV29-1 and TRBJ2-2; TRBD1 aligns across 11 bases. This CDR3 comprises 18 residues. Trimming removed 0 bases from V and 3 bases from J; junction bases left unmatched: 9. CDR1 is SQVTM and CDR2 is ANQGSEA in the germline V gene. The CDR3 sequence: CSVEDGDRGGLDTGELFF. DNA for the CDR3: TGCAGCGTTGAAGATGGGGACAGGGGGGGACTAGACACCGGGGAGCTGTTTTTT.

This clonotype has a handful of counts. The V call is TRBV7-3, the J call TRBJ2-1; the D gene is possibly TRBD1 (5 bases). The CDR3 extends over 13 amino acids. The germline V gene encodes CDR1 SGHTA and CDR2 FQGTGA. V dropped 2 bases and J dropped 6 bases, with 8 bases sitting between them. The CDR3 DNA reads TGTGCCAGCAGCTTAGGGGCTAGCAATGAGCAGTTCTTC. Translating gives CASSLGASNEQFF.